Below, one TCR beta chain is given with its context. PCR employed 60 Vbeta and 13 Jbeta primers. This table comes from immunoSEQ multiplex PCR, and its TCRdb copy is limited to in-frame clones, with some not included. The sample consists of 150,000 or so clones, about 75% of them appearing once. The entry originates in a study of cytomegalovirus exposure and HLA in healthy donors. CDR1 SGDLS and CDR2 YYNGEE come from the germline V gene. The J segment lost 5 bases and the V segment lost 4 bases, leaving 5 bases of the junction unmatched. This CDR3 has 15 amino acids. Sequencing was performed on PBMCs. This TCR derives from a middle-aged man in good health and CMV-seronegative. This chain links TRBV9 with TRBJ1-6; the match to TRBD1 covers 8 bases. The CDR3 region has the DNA TGTGCCAGCAGCTTCCGGGACAGGAATAATTCACCCCTCCACTTT. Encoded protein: CASSFRDRNNSPLHF.